Listed here is a single T cell receptor (beta chain). Antigen specificity is unknown. Measured with immunoSEQ multiplex PCR; TCRdb has only the in-frame clones, and not every one. The table records around 8,100 clones, about four fifths of them present only once. This CDR3 is built from 15 residues. The V gene end was trimmed by 0 bases and the J gene end by 7 bases; junction bases not matched to a gene: 5. The germline V gene has CDR1 SQVTM and CDR2 ANQGSEA. The data originate from a study of neoadjuvant nivolumab and ipilimumab in lung cancer. Study conclusions and caveats: Only a small number of samples underwent TCR sequencing. TCR clonality did not significantly correlate with pathologic tumor regression. Resected-tumor TCR richness correlated positively with pretherapy blood richness. Resected tumors had greater TCR richness and clonality than uninvolved lung.

The specimen comprised adjacent normal lung tissue, sampled after neoadjuvant nivolumab, alone or with ipilimumab, at or shortly before surgery. This TCR came from an adult with non-small cell lung cancer. The V call is TRBV29-1, the J call TRBJ1-6; 8 nucleotides line up with TRBD1. This chain's CDR3 is CSVEDNRGSNSPLHF. DNA for the CDR3: TGCAGCGTTGAAGATAACAGGGGGAGCAATTCACCCCTCCACTTT.